The rows below give T cell receptor beta chains drawn from one sample of a study of cytotoxic CD8 clonotypes in ibrutinib-treated CLL. Produced via immunoSEQ multiplex PCR; TCRdb's table is partial and in-frame only. The sample carries 300,000 or so clones, 67% recorded once. This specimen consisted of PBMCs, obtained after 36 months of ibrutinib treatment. The receptors were sampled from a human donor with chronic lymphocytic leukemia. The CDR3 runs from the conserved cysteine through the conserved F or W. The D gene is left open where the match is weak. A row's size may be missing; if present it is once, few, many or a size class.

clone size	V gene	D gene	J gene	CDR3 protein	CDR3 DNA
.	TRBV2	TRBD1	TRBJ2-6	CASSRDRVGANVLTF	TGTGCCAGCAGTCGCGACAGGGTAGGGGCCAACGTCCTGACTTTC
.	TRBV2	TRBD1	TRBJ1-1	CASRRTGGRTEAFF	TGTGCCAGCAGACGGACAGGGGGGAGGACTGAAGCTTTCTTT
.	TRBV7-2	TRBD1	TRBJ1-2	CASSLGGTGGMGYGYTF	TGTGCCAGCAGCTTAGGCGGGACAGGGGGCATGGGCTATGGCTACACCTTC
.	TRBV9	TRBD1	TRBJ1-3	CASSVATGEVVGNTIYF	TGTGCCAGCAGCGTAGCCACAGGGGAGGTGGTGGGAAACACCATATATTTT
.	TRBV4-3	TRBD2	TRBJ2-3	CASSQGSGRAVDTQYF	TGCGCCAGCAGCCAGGGTAGCGGGAGGGCCGTGGATACGCAGTATTTT
.	TRBV7-9	.	TRBJ2-3	CASSLARVQDTQYF	TGTGCCAGCAGCCTAGCGAGGGTACAAGATACGCAGTATTTT
few	TRBV15	TRBD1	TRBJ2-5	CAIGQGIQETQYF	TGTGCCATCGGACAGGGCATCCAAGAGACCCAGTACTTC
.	TRBV9	TRBD1	TRBJ2-7	CASSGDRTYEQYF	TGTGCCAGCAGCGGGGACAGGACCTACGAGCAGTACTTC
.	TRBV27	TRBD1	TRBJ2-7	CASTSIGTGGLYEQYF	TGTGCCAGCACCTCCATCGGGACAGGGGGACTCTACGAGCAGTACTTC
.	TRBV11-2	TRBD2	TRBJ2-1	CASSLEPPRLLAGVLNEQFF	TGTGCCAGCAGCTTAGAGCCCCCCCGACTACTAGCGGGAGTATTGAATGAGCAGTTCTTC
.	TRBV2	TRBD1	TRBJ1-2	CASSEIGGDYGYTF	TGTGCCAGCAGTGAAATAGGGGGCGACTATGGCTACACCTTC
.	TRBV4-1	TRBD2	TRBJ2-5	CASSHPVGLAGDVETQYF	TGCGCCAGCAGCCATCCTGTGGGACTAGCGGGGGACGTAGAGACCCAGTACTTC
.	TRBV10-3	TRBD1	TRBJ1-1	CAISRQGPMNTEAFF	TGTGCCATCAGCCGACAGGGCCCCATGAACACTGAAGCTTTCTTT
.	TRBV27	.	TRBJ1-6	CASRETRGQYSPLHF	TGTGCCAGCAGAGAGACGCGCGGCCAATATTCACCCCTCCACTTT
once	TRBV18	TRBD1	TRBJ1-1	CASSPARDSEAFF	TGTGCCAGCTCACCGGCCCGGGACAGCGAAGCTTTCTTT
.	TRBV7-9	.	TRBJ2-7	CASSLASTAYYEQYF	TGTGCCAGCAGCTTAGCGAGTACAGCTTACTACGAGCAGTACTTC
few	TRBV5-1	TRBD2	TRBJ2-7	CASSLGLAGLSQNYEQYF	TGCGCCAGCAGCTTGGGACTAGCGGGGCTATCACAAAACTACGAGCAGTACTTC
.	TRBV7-6	.	TRBJ2-3	CASSLESPVTWGQSDTQYF	TGTGCCAGCAGCTTAGAGTCCCCAGTTACGTGGGGGCAGTCAGATACGCAGTATTTT
.	TRBV19	.	TRBJ2-5	CASSLWNQETQYF	TGTGCCAGTAGTTTATGGAACCAAGAGACCCAGTACTTC
.	TRBV27	.	TRBJ1-2	CASSLRGGLPNYGYTF	TGTGCCAGCAGTTTAAGGGGTGGGCTCCCCAACTATGGCTACACCTTC
.	TRBV18	TRBD2	TRBJ2-5	CASSPVGLAGGGQETQYF	TGTGCCAGCTCACCGGTTGGTCTAGCGGGAGGAGGACAAGAGACCCAGTACTTC
.	TRBV1	.	TRBJ2-3	CTSSQDRAGVSDTQYF	TGCACCAGCAGCCAAGATCGGGCGGGGGTCTCAGATACGCAGTATTTT
.	TRBV9	.	TRBJ2-3	CASSAGQIGTDTQYF	TGTGCCAGCAGCGCAGGACAGATTGGCACAGATACGCAGTATTTT
few	TRBV7-2	.	TRBJ2-5	CASSFGGAETQYF	TGTGCCAGCAGCTTCGGAGGGGCGGAGACCCAGTACTTC
few	TRBV11-2	.	TRBJ2-1	CASSSAGFYYNEQFF	TGTGCCAGCAGCTCAGCCGGGTTTTACTACAATGAGCAGTTCTTC
few	TRBV6-1	.	TRBJ1-2	CASLSWGGGYTF	TGTGCCAGCTTATCTTGGGGGGGTGGCTACACCTTC
.	TRBV27	.	TRBJ2-7	CASSSPGTASYEQYF	TGTGCCAGCAGTTCCCCGGGGACTGCCTCCTACGAGCAGTACTTC
.	TRBV7-9	TRBD1	TRBJ2-7	CASSPSWTGESYEQYF	TGTGCCAGCAGCCCGTCCTGGACAGGGGAGAGCTACGAGCAGTACTTC
few	TRBV7-9	TRBD1	TRBJ1-2	CASSRGTGDTF	TGTGCCAGCAGCCGCGGGACAGGGGATACCTTC
.	TRBV6-6	TRBD2	TRBJ2-7	CASSYREWGGAYEQYF	TGTGCCAGCAGTTACCGGGAGTGGGGGGGGGCCTACGAGCAGTACTTC
.	TRBV7-3	.	TRBJ2-2	CASSRKTGELFF	TGTGCCAGCAGTCGGAAGACCGGGGAGCTGTTTTTT
few	TRBV15	.	TRBJ2-1	CATSRTGYNEQFF	TGTGCCACCAGCAGAACCGGGTACAATGAGCAGTTCTTC
.	TRBV7-9	.	TRBJ1-1	CASSLSLAEEAFF	TGTGCCAGCAGCTTAAGTCTAGCAGAAGAAGCTTTCTTT
.	TRBV6-8	TRBD1	TRBJ2-5	CASSYPIYRDRKETQYF	TGTGCCAGCAGTTACCCAATTTACCGGGACAGAAAAGAGACCCAGTACTTC
few	TRBV4-1	TRBD1	TRBJ2-7	CASSQYRGQQDEQYF	TGCGCCAGCAGCCAGTACAGGGGGCAGCAGGACGAGCAGTACTTC
.	TRBV27	TRBD2	TRBJ2-7	CASSPLTSGGTYEQYF	TGTGCCAGCAGTCCCCTAACTAGCGGGGGAACCTACGAGCAGTACTTC
.	TRBV7-2	.	TRBJ1-2	CASSSPGRVFYGYTF	TGTGCCAGCAGCTCTCCCGGGCGAGTCTTCTATGGCTACACCTTC